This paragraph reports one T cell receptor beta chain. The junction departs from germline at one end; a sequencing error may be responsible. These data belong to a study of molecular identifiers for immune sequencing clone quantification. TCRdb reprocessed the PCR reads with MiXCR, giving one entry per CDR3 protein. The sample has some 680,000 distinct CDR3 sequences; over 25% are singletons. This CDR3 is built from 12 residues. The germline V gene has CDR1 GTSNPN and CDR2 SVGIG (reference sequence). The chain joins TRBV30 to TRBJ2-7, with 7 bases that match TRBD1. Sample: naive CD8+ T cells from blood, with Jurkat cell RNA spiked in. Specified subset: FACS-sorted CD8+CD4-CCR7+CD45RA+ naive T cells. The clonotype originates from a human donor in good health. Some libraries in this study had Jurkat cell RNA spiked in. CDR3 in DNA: TGTGCCTGGCAGGGACAGACCTACGAGCAGTGCTTC. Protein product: CAWQGQTYEQCF.